This record concerns one TCR beta chain sequence. Its specificity is unknown. This sample was included in a study of CXCR3-negative and CXCR3-positive naive CD8 T cells. The CDR3 covers 12 residues. Germline assignment: CDR1 MNHNY and CDR2 SVGAGI (reference sequence). Researchers prepared the TRB cDNA libraries using 5' RACE with UMI labels. From the 5' RACE reads, TCRdb lists one entry per CDR3 protein and no DNA. The record lists tens of thousands of distinct CDR3 sequences, of which the ten most abundant hold almost 0.55%. Whole-study results and caveats: In CXCR3-positive naive cells, the TRB CDR3s were more hydrophobic than in CXCR3-negative naive cells.

The sequenced sample consisted of naive CXCR3+ CD8+ T cells from blood. Subset reported: CD45RO-CCR7+CD27+CD95- naive CD8+ T cells expressing CXCR3 (TNR3+). This chain joins TRBV6-6 and TRBJ1-2; TCRdb reports TRBD1, a call that lacks DNA to check it against. The receptor's source is a human donor in good health. Some clones in this sample may be carry-over from other donors' samples. The CDR3 region is CASSGQSYGYTF.